The 25 T cell receptor beta chains in this list originate from one sample, sequenced in a study of T cell responses to AZD1222 COVID-19 vaccine. Measured with immunoSEQ multiplex PCR; TCRdb has only the in-frame clones, and not every one. This repertoire shows around 120,000 clones, almost 95% found once; its top ten account for about 1.4%. The sequenced sample was peripheral blood, obtained 28 days after the second AZD1222 dose. The receptors derive from an adult who received the AZD1222 COVID-19 vaccine.

The chain combines TRBV3-1 (or the pseudogene TRBV3-2) with TRBJ2-7; 9 bases fit TRBD1. Germline CDR1 and CDR2: LGHDT and YNNKEL (reference sequence). After removal of 3 bases from V and 6 bases from J, the junction contained 9 bases not matched to a gene. This CDR3 spans 15 amino acids. This CDR3 reads CASSQMGTGSSEQYF. The CDR3 region has the DNA TGTGCCAGCAGCCAGATGGGGACAGGGAGCTCCGAGCAGTACTTC.

The J gene is TRBJ2-1, the V gene TRBV27; D is ambiguous. CDR1 is MNHEY and CDR2 is SMNVEV in the germline V gene (reference sequence). The CDR3 has 13 residues. Between the trimmed V and J ends, which lost 3 bases and 6 bases, there was a span of 9 bases. The CDR3 reads CASSFPPSNEQFF. The CDR3 DNA is TGTGCCAGCAGTTTCCCTCCCTCCAATGAGCAGTTCTTC.

The J gene is TRBJ1-6, the V gene TRBV19; no definite D call. The CDR3 is made up of 16 amino acids. With 4 bases removed from V and 4 bases from J, the gap between germline ends came to 14 bases. Per the germline V gene, CDR1 is LNHDA and CDR2 is SQIVND (reference sequence). Here the CDR3 reads CASSTTQTSYNSPLHF. As DNA, the CDR3 is TGTGCCAGTAGTACCACCCAGACGAGTTATAATTCACCCCTCCACTTT.

This clone appeared a single time. The chain carries TRBV27 and TRBJ1-1; D is perhaps TRBD1 (6 bases). V lost 6 bases, J lost 6 bases, and 14 bases lay in between. The germline V gene has CDR1 MNHEY and CDR2 SMNVEV (reference sequence). The CDR3 runs to 13 residues. The CDR3 loop is CASRGGRVSEAFF. DNA for the CDR3: TGTGCCAGCAGAGGGGGGAGGGTGTCTGAAGCTTTCTTT.

A single count supports this clone. V is TRBV2 and J is TRBJ1-4; 11 bases fit TRBD1. The J segment lost 7 bases and the V segment lost 4 bases, leaving 5 bases of the junction unmatched. The germline V gene encodes CDR1 SNHLY and CDR2 FYNNEI. CDR3 size: 15 residues. The CDR3 nucleotides read TGTGCCAGCAGTGGATCCGGGACAGGGGGTGAAAAACTGTTTTTT. Translating it yields CASSGSGTGGEKLFF.

This sequence joins TRBV11-1 and TRBJ1-1, with unresolved D. CDR1 is SGHAT, CDR2 FQDESV, per germline (reference sequence). The ends were cut back, 5 bases at V and 9 bases at J, with 16 bases in the middle. The CDR3 is 13 residues long. This CDR3 reads CASSPPGYRKAFF. CDR3 sequence (DNA): TGTGCCAGCAGCCCCCCGGGTTACCGAAAAGCTTTCTTT.

This clone appeared once. The chain joins TRBV5-1 to TRBJ2-5; 8 nucleotides line up with TRBD2. The germline gives CDR1 SGHRS, CDR2 YFSETQ. The CDR3 length is 14 residues. V trimming: 4 bases; J trimming: 5 bases; junction bases outside the gene matches: 7. CDR3 protein: CASSAGTRRETQYF. Here the CDR3 DNA reads TGCGCCAGCAGCGCCGGGACTAGGAGGGAGACCCAGTACTTC.

This chain links TRBV5-8 with TRBJ1-2, with 11 bases identical to TRBD1. This CDR3 contains 13 residues. Germline values: CDR1 SGHTS, CDR2 YDEGEE. V was clipped by 4 bases and J by 6 bases; unmatched bases: 2. CDR3 nucleotide sequence: TGTGCCAGCAGCACGGGACAGGGGGATGGCTACACCTTC. This encodes CASSTGQGDGYTF.

This clone was seen once. The gene calls are TRBV18 and TRBJ1-5; no clear D. CDR3 length: 14 amino acids. Germline CDR1 is KGHSH and CDR2 is LQKENI. Trimming took 3 bases from V and 5 from J, leaving 11 bases between them. As DNA, the CDR3 is TGTGCCAGCTCACCGCGACCCCAGCATCAGCCCCAGCATTTT. It is translated as CASSPRPQHQPQHF.

This clone was observed once. The chain combines TRBV19 with TRBJ1-6, with 8 bases aligning to TRBD1. Unmatched junction bases numbered 8, after V lost 8 bases and J lost 8 bases. The V gene's germline CDR1 is LNHDA and CDR2 SQIVND (reference sequence). The CDR3 sequence is 14 residues long. This CDR3 reads CASLDRGGHSPLHF. The CDR3 bases are TGTGCCAGTCTTGACAGGGGAGGACATTCACCCCTCCACTTT.

This chain links TRBV5-5 with TRBJ1-1; 8 bases map to TRBD1. Germline trimming cut 4 bases from V and 0 bases from J; bases unmatched to any gene: 5. CDR1 and CDR2 from the germline V gene are SGHKS and YYEKEE (reference sequence). CDR3 size: 15 residues. For the CDR3, the DNA is TGTGCCAGCAGCCGACAGGGGAGGATGAACACTGAAGCTTTCTTT. Its protein is CASSRQGRMNTEAFF.

The chain carries TRBV2 and TRBJ2-7, with TRBD2 matching over 7 bases. Unmatched junction bases numbered 3, after V lost 1 base and J lost 0 bases. CDR1 is SNHLY, CDR2 FYNNEI, per germline. This CDR3 spans 15 amino acids. The CDR3 here is CASSEETSYSYEQYF. DNA for the CDR3: TGTGCCAGCAGTGAAGAGACTAGCTACTCCTACGAGCAGTACTTC.

This chain connects TRBV5-1 to TRBJ2-5; no reliable D call. This CDR3 has 15 amino acids. V was shortened by 0 bases and J by 2 bases, with 11 bases between the two germline ends. Germline loops: CDR1 SGHRS, CDR2 YFSETQ. The CDR3 loop is CASSLVVAGQETQYF. The DNA for the CDR3 is TGCGCCAGCAGCTTGGTCGTGGCAGGTCAAGAGACCCAGTACTTC.

The genes are TRBV21-1 and TRBJ2-4; the table calls TRBD2, which could not be checked here. TRBV21-1 represents a pseudogene. This CDR3 is built from 18 residues. The CDR3 reads CASSKAAPSGETKNIQYF. In nucleotides, the CDR3 is TGTGCCAGCAGCAAAGCGGCTCCTAGCGGGGAGACCAAAAACATTCAGTACTTC.

The chain couples TRBV10-3 to TRBJ2-1; 7 nucleotides match TRBD2. The CDR3 is 16 residues long. The V segment lost 9 bases and the J segment 3 bases; nucleotides outside the gene matches: 14. Germline V gene sequence: CDR1 ENHRY, CDR2 SYGVKD. CDR3 nucleotides: TGTGCCATTTCGTGGACGGGGGAGCGGGGCTACAATGAGCAGTTCTTC. As protein: CAISWTGERGYNEQFF.

The chain carries TRBV5-3 and TRBJ2-7, with D tentatively TRBD1 or TRBD2 (6 bases each). Being an ORF, TRBV5-3 has a function that is uncertain. The V end was cut by 6 bases, the J end by 4 bases, with 17 bases between. The length of the CDR3 is 14 residues. DNA of the CDR3: TGTGCCAGAACGAGGGGGGCCACAGGTTACGAGCAGTACTTC. This gives the protein CARTRGATGYEQYF.

The rearrangement joins TRBV18 to TRBJ2-3, with 7 bases that match TRBD1. V was clipped by 4 bases and J by 7 bases; unmatched bases: 8. Per the germline V gene, CDR1 is KGHSH and CDR2 is LQKENI. The CDR3 runs to 14 residues. The CDR3: CASSLAQGRNTQYF. CDR3 bases: TGTGCCAGCTCACTGGCACAGGGGCGAAATACGCAGTATTTT.

The chain joins TRBV28 to TRBJ2-3; D is uncertain. CDR3 length: 14 amino acids. V shed 1 base and J shed 2 bases, with 7 bases lying between them. CDR1 MDHEN and CDR2 SYDVKM come from the germline V gene. Here the CDR3 reads CASSLSRNTDTQYF. The CDR3 region has the DNA TGTGCCAGCAGTTTATCTCGGAACACAGATACGCAGTATTTT. Full variable domain (remainder filled in from reference TRBV28 and TRBJ2-3): DVKVTQSSRYLVKRTGEKVFLECVQDMDHENMFWYRQDPGLGLRLIYFSYDVKMKEKGDIPEGYSVSREKKERFSLILESASTNQTSMYLCASSLSRNTDTQYFGPGTRLTVL.

CDR3 DNA sequence: TGTGCCAGTGAAACGGGACAGGGACTCTATGGCTACACCTTC. Its protein is CASETGQGLYGYTF. This chain uses TRBV19 with TRBJ1-2, with 9 bases identical to TRBD1. The CDR3 length is 14 residues. CDR1 LNHDA and CDR2 SQIVND come from the germline V gene (reference sequence). The ends lost 8 bases at V and 4 bases at J; junction bases unmatched: 8. The full variable domain, in which reference TRBV19 and TRBJ1-2 provide the parts outside the CDR3, is DGGITQSPKYLFRKEGQNVTLSCEQNLNHDAMYWYRQDPGQGLRLIYYSQIVNDFQKGDIAEGYSVSREKKESFPLTVTSAQKNPTAFYLCASETGQGLYGYTFGSGTRLTVV.

The chain recombines TRBV5-4 with TRBJ2-1; 9 bases align to TRBD2. The CDR3 consists of 16 residues. V was pared by 5 bases and J by 3 bases, with 9 bases of the junction left unmatched. Germline lookup yields CDR1 SGHNT and CDR2 YYREEE (reference sequence). The CDR3, as DNA: TGTGCCAGCAGTGGGCTAGCGGGATCGCTCTACAATGAGCAGTTCTTC. Encoded protein: CASSGLAGSLYNEQFF.

V gene TRBV9 combines with J gene TRBJ2-1; 7 positions agree with TRBD2. Germline V gene sequence: CDR1 SGDLS, CDR2 YYNGEE. The ends lost 0 bases at V and 7 bases at J; junction bases unmatched: 10. This CDR3 has 16 residues. In nucleotides, the CDR3 is TGTGCCAGCAGCGTAGAGGGGCGGGAGATTCGGAATGAGCAGTTCTTC. Protein product: CASSVEGREIRNEQFF.

CDR3 nucleotide sequence: TGTGCCAGCAGCCCCGGACACTCTTTAACTAATGAAAAACTGTTTTTT. Encoded protein: CASSPGHSLTNEKLFF. This chain connects TRBV5-8 to TRBJ1-4; D is possibly TRBD1 (5 bases). CDR3 size: 16 residues. The V end lost 4 bases, the J end lost 1 base, and 14 bases lay between the germline ends. The germline V gene encodes CDR1 SGHTS and CDR2 YDEGEE.

The gene calls are TRBV27 and TRBJ2-5; 9 bases agree with TRBD1. This CDR3 region has 14 residues. V was pared by 6 bases and J by 5 bases, with 7 bases of the junction left unmatched. Per germline, CDR1 MNHEY and CDR2 SMNVEV (reference sequence). DNA of the CDR3: TGTGCCAGCAGAACCAACAGGGGGCCGGAGACCCAGTACTTC. Translated: CASRTNRGPETQYF.

The V call is TRBV28, the J call TRBJ2-1, with 7 bases that match TRBD1. V gave up 1 base and J gave up 6 bases; unmatched junction bases: 6. The CDR3 spans 15 residues. CDR1 and CDR2 from the germline V gene are MDHEN and SYDVKM. The CDR3 loop is CASSLSQTGFNEQFF. CDR3 coding DNA: TGTGCCAGCAGTTTATCCCAGACAGGGTTCAATGAGCAGTTCTTC.

The rearrangement uses TRBV28 and TRBJ1-1; no clear D gene. In germline, CDR1 is MDHEN, CDR2 SYDVKM. Trimming removed 3 bases from V and 7 bases from J, with 12 bases in between. The CDR3 length is 13 residues. CDR3 region: CASSFRELDEAFF. The CDR3 coding sequence is TGTGCCAGCAGTTTTCGGGAACTCGATGAAGCTTTCTTT.